This T cell receptor (beta chain) was recorded in a study of T-cell memory formation after mild COVID-19. Background on the study: Largely, TCR clusters stayed within a single donor.

Study-wide points: Largely, contracting CD4+ clones fell within CM and EM, and contracting CD8+ clones within EMRA. Pre-infection memory contained some responding clones, which suggested that cross-reactive memory had joined.

5'RACE primed at constant segments yielded TCR alpha and TCR beta cDNA libraries bearing sample barcodes and UMIs. Via MiXCR, TCRdb re-called the 5' RACE reads, giving one row per CDR3 protein. The sample contains hundreds of thousands of distinct CDR3 sequences, roughly 20% of which appear only once. In regard to this clonotype: Its antigen remains unknown.

Germline-derived CDR1 and CDR2 are MGHRA and YSYEKL. This CDR3 is 15 amino acids long. V shed 0 bases and J shed 3 bases, with 9 bases lying between them. The receptor was derived from an adult woman who had mild COVID-19 (a few samples of this study predate the infection). Cell type and time point are not known. V and J are TRBV4-1 and TRBJ1-5; D call uncertain. Sequencing was performed on PBMCs or a T cell subset sorted from them (not recorded which). CDR3 nucleotide sequence: TGCGCCAGCAGCCAAGATGGGCAGCTCAATCAGCCCCAGCATTTT. Amino acids: CASSQDGQLNQPQHF.